Below, 26 T cell receptor beta chains from the same sample are listed, as sequenced in a study of shared clonotypes between healthy human individuals. Data came from immunoSEQ multiplex PCR; TCRdb stores just in-frame clones and leaves some out. The sample records about 710,000 clones, around 70% being singletons. The sample comprised memory CD4+ T cells sorted from blood. Subset defined: CD45RA-negative fraction. The receptors shown here come from a woman in her 30s in good health.

The chain employs TRBV18 and TRBJ1-5; perhaps TRBD1 as D (5 bases). Germline V gene sequence: CDR1 KGHSH, CDR2 LQKENI. Trimming took 3 bases from V and 4 from J, leaving 13 bases between them. The CDR3 has 15 amino acids. The CDR3 DNA reads as TGTGCCAGCTCACCTCCGGGACCTAGTAATCAGCCCCAGCATTTT. This codes for CASSPPGPSNQPQHF.

This chain joins TRBV10-3 and TRBJ2-3; D is perhaps TRBD2 (6 bases). Trimming took off 0 bases at V and 2 bases at J, with 6 bases between the two ends. From germline, CDR1 is ENHRY and CDR2 SYGVKD. CDR3 size: 14 residues. The DNA for the CDR3 is TGTGCCATCAGTGAGTCGGGACTCACAGATACGCAGTATTTT. Protein product: CAISESGLTDTQYF.

This clone was observed at least ten times. This chain connects TRBV7-3 to TRBJ2-1, with D tentatively TRBD2 (6 bases). Germline-derived CDR1 and CDR2 are SGHTA and FQGTGA. The V and J ends lost 5 bases and 7 bases respectively, with 15 bases between them. The CDR3 is made up of 14 amino acids. In nucleotides, the CDR3 is TGTGCCAGCAGCCCCCCGGGAGCTAGTAATGAGCAGTTCTTC. This gives the protein CASSPPGASNEQFF.

The chain uses TRBV11-2 and TRBJ2-3; D is ambiguous. Germline-derived CDR1 and CDR2 are SGHAT and FQNNGV. The CDR3 contains 14 residues. V lost 5 bases to trimming and J lost 3 bases, with 12 bases between them. The chain's CDR3 is CASSTLGGTDTQYF. The CDR3 coding sequence is TGTGCCAGCAGCACCCTGGGCGGAACAGATACGCAGTATTTT.

The chain links TRBV14 to TRBJ2-1; 13 bases are a match to TRBD2. Trimming took 4 bases from V and 3 from J; bases not matched to a gene: 27. The CDR3 is 24 amino acids. Germline values: CDR1 SGHDN, CDR2 FVKESK. In DNA, the CDR3 is TGTGCCAGCAGCCTTTTAGCAAACCCGGGACTAGCGGGAACTTTCGGGCTCGACTACAATGAGCAGTTCTTC. It codes for CASSLLANPGLAGTFGLDYNEQFF.

Points on this clone: The sample has other DNA sequences that encode this CDR3 too. The rearrangement links TRBV5-1 to TRBJ1-2; possible D gene TRBD1, 6 bases. Trimming removed 3 bases from V and 2 bases from J, with 11 bases in between. Germline lookup yields CDR1 SGHRS and CDR2 YFSETQ. The CDR3 runs 14 residues. For the CDR3, the DNA is TGCGCCAGCAGCTCTCGAACAGGGAACTATGGCTACACCTTC. Translated, it gives CASSSRTGNYGYTF.

This clone was seen a handful of times. The chain links TRBV6-6 to TRBJ2-2; 7 bases are shared with TRBD1. The V segment lost 1 base and the J segment 3 bases; nucleotides outside the gene matches: 2. Germline V lookup: CDR1 MNHNY, CDR2 SVGAGI (reference sequence). The CDR3 totals 15 residues. Written as DNA, the CDR3 is TGTGCCAGCAGTTACTATGGGACAGACACCGGGGAGCTGTTTTTT. This encodes CASSYYGTDTGELFF.

This chain joins TRBV27 and TRBJ2-7; possibly TRBD2 for D (6 bases). Germline V lookup: CDR1 MNHEY, CDR2 SMNVEV (reference sequence). The CDR3 totals 15 residues. Trimming took off 4 bases at V and 2 bases at J, with 15 bases between the two ends. CDR3 nucleotides: TGTGCCAGCAGTTCCTTCCGGGACTTTACCTACGAGCAGTACTTC. Translating it yields CASSSFRDFTYEQYF.

The V call is TRBV23-1, the J call TRBJ1-1, with 9 bases identical to TRBD1. TRBV23-1 is known as an ORF, though its function is uncertain. V shed 8 bases and J 11 bases; nucleotides not matched to a gene: 9. The length of the CDR3 is 12 residues. The CDR3 is CASGQGCKGAFF. The CDR3, as DNA: TGCGCCAGCGGACAGGGGTGCAAGGGGGCTTTCTTT.

The table lists this clone with a count of one. The chain employs TRBV9 and TRBJ1-3; D gene uncertain. Trimming left V 3 bases short and J 3 bases short, with 7 bases between. The length of the CDR3 is 13 residues. The V gene's germline CDR1 is SGDLS and CDR2 YYNGEE. CDR3 sequence: CASSGGYGNTIYF. The CDR3 DNA reads TGTGCCAGCAGCGGAGGGTATGGAAACACCATATATTTT.

This clone came up a few times. This chain's CDR3 is CASSLSSHGEKLFF. CDR3 nucleotides: TGCGCCAGCAGCTTATCATCCCACGGGGAAAAACTGTTTTTT. The chain combines TRBV5-1 with TRBJ1-4, with no clear D. Trimming shortened V by 2 bases and J by 8 bases, and 13 bases separated the two germline ends. The CDR3 has 14 residues. Germline V gene sequence: CDR1 SGHRS, CDR2 YFSETQ.

The genes are TRBV19 and TRBJ2-1; D perhaps matches TRBD1 (6 bases). In germline, CDR1 is LNHDA, CDR2 SQIVND (reference sequence). CDR3 length equals 16 residues. V was cut by 5 bases and J by 0 bases, with 14 bases left in between. The CDR3 reads CASSPTGISSYNEQFF. The CDR3 bases are TGTGCCAGTAGTCCGACAGGTATTAGCTCCTACAATGAGCAGTTCTTC. Full variable domain (missing parts from reference TRBV19 and TRBJ2-1): DGGITQSPKYLFRKEGQNVTLSCEQNLNHDAMYWYRQDPGQGLRLIYYSQIVNDFQKGDIAEGYSVSREKKESFPLTVTSAQKNPTAFYLCASSPTGISSYNEQFFGPGTRLTVL.

The chain joins TRBV5-7 to TRBJ2-2; D is possibly TRBD2 (5 bases). TRBV5-7 is recorded as an ORF, its role being uncertain. CDR3 length equals 14 residues. Trimming cost V 4 bases and J 6 bases, with 13 bases left between them. CDR3 DNA: TGTGCCAGCAGCGAGGGCCTAGGCGCCGGGGAGCTGTTTTTT. Protein sequence: CASSEGLGAGELFF.

A single count supports this clone. The chain joins TRBV11-2 to TRBJ2-3, with no clear D. Germline V gene sequence: CDR1 SGHAT, CDR2 FQNNGV. Trimming removed 1 base at V and 0 bases at J, with 8 bases between. This CDR3 contains 15 residues. CDR3 in DNA: TGTGCCAGCAGCTTAGTTGGGTTAAGCACAGATACGCAGTATTTT. Its protein product is CASSLVGLSTDTQYF.

The chain couples TRBV11-2 to TRBJ2-1; 9 bases map to TRBD2. V lost 2 bases to trimming and J lost 9 bases; unmatched junction nucleotides: 8. CDR1 is SGHAT, CDR2 FQNNGV, per germline. The CDR3 is made up of 15 amino acids. The CDR3 bases are TGTGCCAGCAGCTTATTAGCGGGAGCAAATGTTGAGCAGTTCTTC. Encoded protein: CASSLLAGANVEQFF. The full variable domain, completed using reference TRBV11-2 and TRBJ2-1, is EAGVAQSPRYKIIEKRQSVAFWCNPISGHATLYWYQQILGQGPKLLIQFQNNGVVDDSQLPKDRFSAERLKGVDSTLKIQPAKLEDSAVYLCASSLLAGANVEQFFGPGTRLTVL.

Of note for this clone: The sample has other DNA sequences that encode this CDR3 too. The chain has TRBV18 and TRBJ1-4, with 9 bases aligning to TRBD1. The CDR3 consists of 15 residues. Trimming at V came to 3 bases and at J to 7 bases, leaving 6 bases not matched to a gene. CDR1 is KGHSH and CDR2 is LQKENI in the germline V gene. The CDR3 loop reads CASSPPGQGGEKLFF. As DNA, the CDR3 is TGTGCCAGCTCACCGCCGGGACAGGGTGGTGAAAAACTGTTTTTT.

This chain uses TRBV5-1 with TRBJ2-5; the match to TRBD1 covers 8 bases. Per the germline V gene, CDR1 is SGHRS and CDR2 is YFSETQ. The V and J ends lost 0 bases and 7 bases, in that order; junction bases with no gene match: 8. The length of the CDR3 is 15 residues. The CDR3 region has the DNA TGCGCCAGCAGCTTGGGATCGGACAGGGCCGGGACCCAGTACTTC. Residues: CASSLGSDRAGTQYF.

This clone was detected a few times. J is TRBJ2-5 and V is TRBV19, with 9 bases fitting TRBD1. There are 15 residues in the CDR3. J lost 0 bases, V lost 3 bases, and 2 bases had no gene match. The germline V gene has CDR1 LNHDA and CDR2 SQIVND (reference sequence). The CDR3 is CASSIGTGYQETQYF. In nucleotides, the CDR3 is TGTGCCAGTAGTATTGGGACAGGGTACCAAGAGACCCAGTACTTC.

Points on this clone: One base away lies a much larger clone, so this may be a sequencing read error. The J gene is TRBJ2-1, the V gene TRBV6-6; TRBD1 might be the D (6 bases). The germline V gene has CDR1 MNHNY and CDR2 SVGAGI (reference sequence). Trimming stripped 5 bases from V and 7 bases from J, with 9 bases between. The CDR3 runs 12 residues. The chain's CDR3 is CASSKQGNEQFF. CDR3 DNA: TGTGCCAGCAGTAAACAGGGAAATGAGCAGTTCTTC.

Note on this clone: A read error is possible here, since a much larger clone lies one base away. J is TRBJ2-1 and V is TRBV28; 10 bases align to TRBD2. Germline V CDR1 and CDR2: MDHEN, SYDVKM. The J segment lost 1 base and the V segment lost 5 bases, leaving 2 bases of the junction unmatched. CDR3 size: 15 residues. The CDR3 DNA sequence: TGTGCCAGCAGTGCTAGCGGGAGATCCTACAATGAGCAGTTCTTC. Its protein is CASSASGRSYNEQFF. The whole variable domain, remainder taken from reference TRBV28 and TRBJ2-1, is DVKVTQSSRYLVKRTGEKVFLECVQDMDHENMFWYRQDPGLGLRLIYFSYDVKMKEKGDIPEGYSVSREKKERFSLILESASTNQTSMYLCASSASGRSYNEQFFGPGTRLTVL.

This clone came up many times. V is TRBV29-1 and J is TRBJ1-3; no definite D call. This CDR3 has 16 residues. CDR1 and CDR2 (germline): SQVTM, ANQGSEA. The V gene lost 5 bases and the J gene lost 4 bases, with 21 bases spanning the gap. CDR3 DNA: TGCAGCGTTATAGGAGGGCAAGATTCCTTCGGAAACACCATATATTTT. This encodes CSVIGGQDSFGNTIYF.

The rearrangement uses TRBV2 and TRBJ1-2; D call uncertain. The germline gives CDR1 SNHLY, CDR2 FYNNEI. The CDR3 is made up of 14 amino acids. Trimming cost V 6 bases and J 3 bases, with 14 bases left between them. In DNA form, the CDR3 reads TGTGCCAGCAGAAAGGAAAATGCGGACTATGGCTACACCTTC. Its protein product is CASRKENADYGYTF.

As for this clone: A far larger clone lies a single base away; this is likely a read error. The gene calls are TRBV5-1 and TRBJ2-5; 7 positions agree with TRBD1. The length of the CDR3 is 14 residues. The V gene's germline CDR1 is SGHRS and CDR2 YFSETQ. The V and J ends lost 3 bases and 1 base, in that order; junction bases with no gene match: 3. This CDR3 reads CASSWGQSQETQYF. The CDR3 nucleotides are TGCGCCAGCAGCTGGGGACAGAGCCAAGAGACCCAGTACTTC.

V is TRBV4-1 and J is TRBJ2-1, with no clear D. This CDR3 contains 15 residues. Trimming cost V 4 bases and J 1 base, with 11 bases left between them. Germline lookup yields CDR1 MGHRA and CDR2 YSYEKL. CDR3 in amino acids: CASSRVVGSYNEQFF. The CDR3 nucleotides are TGCGCCAGCAGCCGGGTCGTCGGGTCCTACAATGAGCAGTTCTTC.

This chain joins TRBV6-5 and TRBJ2-4; D is perhaps TRBD2 (6 bases). Germline values: CDR1 MNHEY, CDR2 SVGAGI. The CDR3 spans 14 residues. Deletions cut 6 bases from V and 3 bases from J, with 12 bases between. The CDR3 is CASSSWRDKNIQYF. CDR3 DNA: TGTGCCAGCAGCTCTTGGCGGGACAAAAACATTCAGTACTTC.

The V call is TRBV6-1, the J call TRBJ2-5; 8 nucleotides agree with TRBD1. Germline CDR1 reads MNHNS; CDR2 reads SASEGT. V dropped 5 bases and J dropped 5; count of bases not matched to a gene: 7. The CDR3 covers 14 residues. In DNA, the CDR3 is TGTGCCAGCAGTAACAGGGGGTTCTTGGAGACCCAGTACTTC. The encoded protein is CASSNRGFLETQYF.